Listed below are T cell receptor beta chains from one sample, sequenced in a study of T-cell memory formation after mild COVID-19. TCRdb called the 5' RACE reads again in MiXCR, with one record for every CDR3 protein. The sample records some 410,000 distinct CDR3 sequences, around a quarter being singletons. Sequenced: PBMCs or a T cell subset sorted from them (not recorded which). These receptors came from an adult woman who had mild COVID-19 (a few samples of this study predate the infection). Cell type and time point are not known. Each CDR3 is given with its conserved first and last residue. A D gene is named only where the DNA matches it firmly. Not every row has a clone size; where given, it reads once, few, many or a size class.

D: -; V: TRBV6-2/TRBV6-3; size: -; J: TRBJ2-7; DNA: TGTGCCAGCAGTCACTCCGAGTACTTC; CDR3: CASSHSEYF
D: -; V: TRBV12-3/TRBV12-4; size: -; J: TRBJ2-1; DNA: TGTGCCAGCAGTATCTCTAGGGGAAACAATGAGCAGTTCTTC; CDR3: CASSISRGNNEQFF
D: TRBD2; V: TRBV30; size: -; J: TRBJ2-6; DNA: TGTGCCTGGAGCCGGGAGGGAGTCCTGACTTTC; CDR3: CAWSREGVLTF
D: -; V: TRBV6-5; size: few; J: TRBJ2-7; DNA: TGTGCCAGCAGTTACCCGAGGGGGAGCTCCTACGAGCAGTACTTC; CDR3: CASSYPRGSSYEQYF
D: -; V: TRBV5-1; size: many; J: TRBJ2-1; DNA: TGTGCCAGCAGCTTAGGTAGCAATGAGCAGTTCTTC; CDR3: CASSLGSNEQFF
D: TRBD2; V: TRBV10-3; size: -; J: TRBJ2-3; DNA: TGTGCCACCGTACTAGCGGGGGGAGATACGCAGTATTTT; CDR3: CATVLAGGDTQYF
D: -; V: TRBV7-2; size: -; J: TRBJ1-6; DNA: TGTGCCAGCAGCTCCCCCGCCGAAGGGAACTCCTATAATTCACCCCTCCACTTT; CDR3: CASSSPAEGNSYNSPLHF
D: -; V: TRBV7-9; size: -; J: TRBJ1-5; DNA: TGTGCCAGCAGCTTTGTAGATCAGCCCCAGCATTTT; CDR3: CASSFVDQPQHF
D: TRBD2; V: TRBV5-1; size: few; J: TRBJ2-3; DNA: TGCGCCAGCAGCTTCCAGCGGGAGAGGGATACGCAGTATTTT; CDR3: CASSFQRERDTQYF
D: -; V: TRBV15; size: once; J: TRBJ2-7; DNA: TGTGCCACCAGCAGAGGTGGGGCAGGGATATCCTACGAGCAGTACTTC; CDR3: CATSRGGAGISYEQYF
D: TRBD2; V: TRBV7-8; size: -; J: TRBJ2-2; DNA: TGTGCCAGCAGCTTAGCTAGCGGGAGGTCAATTAGGGCCGGGGAGCTGTTTTTT; CDR3: CASSLASGRSIRAGELFF
D: -; V: TRBV11-3; size: -; J: TRBJ1-3; DNA: TGTGCCAGCAGCTTAGATCGAAGTAAAAGCTCTGGAAACACCATATATTTT; CDR3: CASSLDRSKSSGNTIYF
D: -; V: TRBV27; size: -; J: TRBJ2-7; DNA: TGTGCCCCGGGGGGGGAACAGGGGAAACCCTACGAGCAGTACTTC; CDR3: CAPGGEQGKPYEQYF
D: -; V: TRBV2; size: few; J: TRBJ2-7; DNA: TGTGCCAGCAGTGAAGCGGGAGAAGTCTACGAGCAGTACTTC; CDR3: CASSEAGEVYEQYF
D: -; V: TRBV5-4; size: few; J: TRBJ1-4; DNA: TGTGCCAGCAGTGATAATCGGGGTCTTAATGAAAAACTGTTTTTT; CDR3: CASSDNRGLNEKLFF
D: -; V: TRBV30; size: -; J: TRBJ2-5; DNA: TGTGCCTGGAGGCAGCCGGAGACCCAGTACTTC; CDR3: CAWRQPETQYF
D: -; V: TRBV16; size: few; J: TRBJ2-7; DNA: TGTGCCAGCAGCCCCCCCGGCGAGCAGTACTTC; CDR3: CASSPPGEQYF
D: -; V: TRBV4-2; size: few; J: TRBJ1-2; DNA: TGTGCCAGCAGCCAAGAAGTTCCGAGTTTCTATGGCTACACCTTC; CDR3: CASSQEVPSFYGYTF
D: TRBD2; V: TRBV14; size: few; J: TRBJ2-1; DNA: TGTGCCAGCAGCCAGTTGGGACTAGCGGAGCAGTGGCAGTTCTTC; CDR3: CASSQLGLAEQWQFF
D: TRBD2; V: TRBV9; size: -; J: TRBJ2-2; DNA: TGTGCCAGCAGCGTCTCTAGCGGGTCCACCGGGGAGCTGTTTTTT; CDR3: CASSVSSGSTGELFF
D: -; V: TRBV6-5; size: -; J: TRBJ1-5; DNA: TGTGCCAGCTCTAGCAGGATTAGCAATCAGCCCCAGCATTTT; CDR3: CASSSRISNQPQHF
D: -; V: TRBV12-3/TRBV12-4; size: -; J: TRBJ2-7; DNA: TGTGCCAGCAGTTTCGGCGGGTTGCGCGAGCAGTACTTC; CDR3: CASSFGGLREQYF
D: TRBD2; V: TRBV10-3; size: -; J: TRBJ2-5; DNA: TGTGCCATCAGTGAGTCAAGCGGGAGGATAGAGACCCAGTACTTC; CDR3: CAISESSGRIETQYF
D: TRBD2; V: TRBV3-1; size: -; J: TRBJ2-1; DNA: TGTGCCAGCAGGCCCAGCGGGAGGAGGGATGAGCAGTTCTTC; CDR3: CASRPSGRRDEQFF
D: TRBD1; V: TRBV28; size: -; J: TRBJ1-1; DNA: TGTGCCAGCAGTGGGACAGTTCGAACTGAAGCTTTCTTT; CDR3: CASSGTVRTEAFF
D: TRBD2; V: TRBV6-1; size: few; J: TRBJ2-3; DNA: TGTGCCAGCGCGGGGGGGCATACAGATACGCAGTATTTT; CDR3: CASAGGHTDTQYF
D: -; V: TRBV11-2; size: -; J: TRBJ2-7; DNA: TGTGCCAGCAGCTCCCCTTACGGCCCCACACGGAGAAGTGGATCCTACGAGCAGTACTTC; CDR3: CASSSPYGPTRRSGSYEQYF
D: TRBD2; V: TRBV5-4; size: -; J: TRBJ2-5; DNA: TGTGCCAGCAGCTTAGACTCGGGGGGGTCGTTGCCCCAGTACTTC; CDR3: CASSLDSGGSLPQYF
D: -; V: TRBV6-5; size: few; J: TRBJ2-7; DNA: TGTGCCAGCAGATACGGGGGATTAGGACAGGATAGATCCTACGAGCAGTACTTC; CDR3: CASRYGGLGQDRSYEQYF
D: -; V: TRBV6-6; size: few; J: TRBJ2-2; DNA: TGTGCCAGCAGCCAAATGCAGAACACCGGGGAGCTGTTTTTT; CDR3: CASSQMQNTGELFF
D: -; V: TRBV20-1; size: -; J: TRBJ2-3; DNA: TGCAGTGCTAGAGATCTTGGGTTGGGCACAGATACGCAGTATTTT; CDR3: CSARDLGLGTDTQYF
D: TRBD2; V: TRBV3-1; size: few; J: TRBJ2-1; DNA: TGTGCCAGCAGCCAAGAAGAACTAGCGGGGCCGTTGAGCTCCTACAATGAGCAGTTCTTC; CDR3: CASSQEELAGPLSSYNEQFF
D: -; V: TRBV6-5; size: many; J: TRBJ2-7; DNA: TGTGCCAGCAGTTTCGGGCAGGAGGGTCCGTACGAGCAGTACTTC; CDR3: CASSFGQEGPYEQYF
D: -; V: TRBV20-1; size: -; J: TRBJ2-3; DNA: TGCAGTGCCGTGGACACTAGCACAGATACGCAGTATTTT; CDR3: CSAVDTSTDTQYF
D: TRBD2; V: TRBV3-1; size: -; J: TRBJ2-3; DNA: TGTGCCAGCAGCCAATTCGTCCCTAGCGGGGAAGATACGCAGTATTTT; CDR3: CASSQFVPSGEDTQYF
D: TRBD2; V: TRBV5-6; size: -; J: TRBJ2-3; DNA: TGTGCCAGCAGCTTCCTGACTAGCGGGATAGGCACAGATACGCAGTATTTT; CDR3: CASSFLTSGIGTDTQYF
D: -; V: TRBV5-5; size: -; J: TRBJ1-1; DNA: TGTGCCAGCAGCTTGGAATCAGGGTTGGGCACTGAAGCTTTCTTT; CDR3: CASSLESGLGTEAFF
D: -; V: TRBV6-1; size: -; J: TRBJ2-1; DNA: TGTGCCAGCACCGGATCCGGTAGCTCCTACAATGAGCAGTTCTTC; CDR3: CASTGSGSSYNEQFF
D: -; V: TRBV7-3; size: few; J: TRBJ1-2; DNA: TGTGCCAGCAGCTTATCGCCGGGGGTTCGTTACTATGGCTACACCTTC; CDR3: CASSLSPGVRYYGYTF
D: TRBD1; V: TRBV18; size: -; J: TRBJ2-7; DNA: TGTGCCAGCTCATCGGGACAGACCAACGAGCAGTACTTC; CDR3: CASSSGQTNEQYF
D: -; V: TRBV4-2; size: -; J: TRBJ2-5; DNA: TGTGCCAGCAGCCAAGATTCCGGGATCCAAGAGACCCAGTACTTC; CDR3: CASSQDSGIQETQYF
D: TRBD2; V: TRBV27; size: few; J: TRBJ2-3; DNA: TGTGCCAGCAGTTCCCAACTGGGACTAGCGGGAGGTTACTCGCCAGATACGCAGTATTTT; CDR3: CASSSQLGLAGGYSPDTQYF
D: TRBD1; V: TRBV29-1; size: many; J: TRBJ2-7; DNA: TGCAGCGCTACAGGGGGATCTCGCTACGAGCAGTACTTC; CDR3: CSATGGSRYEQYF
D: -; V: TRBV25-1; size: -; J: TRBJ1-4; DNA: TGTGCCAGCAGTGGTTGGCAGGGTAATGAAAAACTGTTTTTT; CDR3: CASSGWQGNEKLFF
D: TRBD2; V: TRBV5-1; size: -; J: TRBJ2-7; DNA: TGCGCCAGCAGCTTGGGGGCCGGGAGGGTTTCGAACGAGCAGTACTTC; CDR3: CASSLGAGRVSNEQYF